This T cell receptor beta chain appears in the sequencing data of a study of T-cell reconstitution after alpha-beta-depleted transplantation in children. The CDR3 contains 13 residues. Germline CDR1 and CDR2: DFQATT and SNEGSKA (reference sequence). With 3 bases removed from V and 5 bases from J, the gap between germline ends came to 11 bases. Researchers prepared the TCRbeta library using unique molecular identifiers, the study reports. TCRdb recomputed calls from the PCR reads with MiXCR, one row per CDR3 protein. The sample contains around 200,000 distinct CDR3 sequences, roughly 6.8% of which appear only once. This clonotype was counted at least ten times.

The material was PBMCs from the stem cell graft donor, obtained from the stem cell graft. The chain joins TRBV20-1 to TRBJ1-5; possibly TRBD1 for D (5 bases). This clonotype originated in a human donor who donated a stem cell graft to a child with Wiskott-Aldrich syndrome. The CDR3 DNA reads TGCAGTGCTAGCTCGGTAGGGGATCAGCCCCAGCATTTT. Amino acids: CSASSVGDQPQHF.